A single sample gave rise to the 16 T cell receptor beta chains below, sequenced in a study of blood T cells in healthy people across ages. A second about 7 to 12 cycle PCR used barcoded and J-beta primers. TCRdb called the 5' RACE reads again in MiXCR, with one record for every CDR3 protein. Among about 1.5 million distinct CDR3 sequences listed, 42% were seen once. The sample taken for sequencing was blood. The receptors here all came from a woman aged 18-30 years in good health.

The rearrangement joins TRBV6-5 to TRBJ2-2; TRBD1 matches at 7 bases. J gave up 4 bases and V 7 bases, and 6 bases lay outside the gene matches. CDR1 MNHEY and CDR2 SVGAGI come from the germline V gene. The CDR3 extends over 14 amino acids. CDR3 DNA: TGTGCCAGCAACAACAGGGGTGGCACCGGGGAGCTGTTTTTT. Protein product: CASNNRGGTGELFF.

This sequence joins TRBV6-2 or TRBV6-3 and TRBJ2-3; TRBD2 agrees at 8 bases. This CDR3 is built from 16 residues. The germline V gene has CDR1 MNHEY and CDR2 SVGEGT. V gave up 2 bases and J gave up 11 bases; unmatched junction bases: 15. This CDR3 is CASSYTHGGTSCVQYF. The CDR3 region has the DNA TGTGCCAGCAGTTACACCCACGGCGGGACTAGTTGCGTGCAGTATTTT.

This chain links TRBV21-1 with TRBJ2-1; the D segment call TRBD2 is taken from the table without a DNA check. TRBV21-1 is labeled a pseudogene. The CDR3 consists of 15 residues. CDR3 residues: CASSKARLAGNEQFF. The CDR3 nucleotides read TGTGCCAGCAGCAAAGCCCGACTAGCCGGCAATGAGCAGTTCTTC.

The chain couples TRBV29-1 to TRBJ2-3; 10 bases are a match to TRBD2. Per the germline V gene, CDR1 is SQVTM and CDR2 is ANQGSEA. V lost 8 bases and J lost 1; bases outside the gene matches: 6. The CDR3 consists of 14 residues. For the CDR3, the DNA is TGCAGCAGCAAACTAGCGGGACGCACAGATACGCAGTATTTT. Its translation: CSSKLAGRTDTQYF.

V is TRBV11-2 and J is TRBJ2-5, with D possibly TRBD1 on 6 matching bases. The V gene lost 2 bases and the J gene lost 4 bases, with 23 bases spanning the gap. Germline lookup yields CDR1 SGHAT and CDR2 FQNNGV. The CDR3 runs to 18 residues. The CDR3 sequence: CASSLRGLVGGNIETQYF. DNA for the CDR3: TGTGCCAGCAGCTTACGGGGATTAGTTGGGGGCAATATAGAGACCCAGTACTTC.

This clonotype was observed a single time. The chain recombines TRBV25-1 with TRBJ2-1; 15 bases agree with TRBD2. V was clipped by 6 bases and J by 8 bases; unmatched bases: 2. This CDR3 comprises 14 residues. From germline, CDR1 is MGHDK and CDR2 SYGVNS. CDR3 DNA: TGTGCCAGCAGGGGGACTAGCGGGAGGCATGAGCAGTTCTTC. Encoded protein: CASRGTSGRHEQFF.

This clonotype was observed a few times. The rearrangement joins TRBV12-3 or TRBV12-4 to TRBJ2-1, with TRBD2 identical over 7 bases. The CDR3 has 14 amino acids. The V and J ends lost 4 bases and 8 bases, in that order; junction bases with no gene match: 8. Here the CDR3 DNA reads TGTGCCAGCAGTTATAAGCCTAGCGGCGATGAGCAGTTCTTC. Residues: CASSYKPSGDEQFF.

The V and J genes are TRBV12-3 or TRBV12-4 and TRBJ2-5, with TRBD1 as a possible D gene (5 bases). The last part of the DNA fits TRBJ2-7 better; the J call may be wrong. This CDR3 spans 11 amino acids. The CDR3 loop reads CASRQGFEQYF. In DNA form, the CDR3 reads TGTGCCAGCAGGCAGGGTTTCGAGCAGTACTTC.

This rearrangement joins TRBV29-1 to TRBJ1-2; D ambiguous. The length of the CDR3 is 14 residues. V lost 3 bases, J lost 1 base, and 12 bases lay in between. Germline V gene lookup returns CDR1 SQVTM and CDR2 ANQGSEA. CDR3 sequence: CSVEWWTGNYGYTF. The CDR3, as DNA: TGCAGCGTTGAGTGGTGGACGGGTAACTATGGCTACACCTTC.

The chain couples TRBV28 to TRBJ2-1; TRBD2 aligns across 10 bases. The CDR3 contains 15 residues. Germline loops: CDR1 MDHEN, CDR2 SYDVKM. Trimming cost V 3 bases and J 7 bases; bases outside gene matches: 6. In nucleotides, the CDR3 is TGTGCCAGCAGTTTCGAGCGGGAGGGCCATAATGAGCAGTTCTTC. It specifies CASSFEREGHNEQFF.

This chain connects TRBV27 to TRBJ2-1; D may match TRBD1 or TRBD2 (5 bases each). This CDR3 has 17 amino acids. From germline, CDR1 is MNHEY and CDR2 SMNVEV (reference sequence). The V end was cut by 5 bases, the J end by 0 bases, with 17 bases between. DNA for the CDR3: TGTGCCAGCAGTACAAACCGGGACGAAAGCTCCTACAATGAGCAGTTCTTC. It yields the protein CASSTNRDESSYNEQFF.

The chain joins TRBV2 to TRBJ1-1, with D tentatively TRBD1 (5 bases). The V end was cut by 4 bases, the J end by 0 bases, with 9 bases between. The CDR3 has 14 amino acids. Germline lookup yields CDR1 SNHLY and CDR2 FYNNEI. CDR3 sequence reads: CASSGDVLNTEAFF. DNA for the CDR3: TGTGCCAGCAGTGGGGACGTGTTGAACACTGAAGCTTTCTTT.

This clonotype has ten or more counts. The V gene is TRBV6-5, the J gene TRBJ2-6; possible D gene TRBD1, 6 bases. The CDR3 contains 16 residues. In germline, CDR1 is MNHEY, CDR2 SVGAGI. V was trimmed by 6 bases and J by 1 base, leaving 13 bases between them. CDR3 coding DNA: TGTGCCAGCAGCTCAACAGGGATGTCTGGGGCCAACGTCCTGACTTTC. This encodes CASSSTGMSGANVLTF.

This clonotype was found a few times. The chain couples TRBV12-3 or TRBV12-4 to TRBJ2-5; D might be TRBD2 (7 bases). The CDR3 totals 15 residues. V was trimmed by 6 bases and J by 5 bases, leaving 19 bases between them. The DNA for the CDR3 is TGTGCCAGCAGCCCTACTGGGGGGGCGGTGGAGACCCAGTACTTC. It yields the protein CASSPTGGAVETQYF.

This clonotype showed up many times. The V and J genes are TRBV4-3 and TRBJ1-2; D not resolved. CDR1 is LGHNA, CDR2 YSLEER, per germline. CDR3 length equals 16 residues. V dropped 0 bases and J dropped 4 bases, with 15 bases sitting between them. CDR3: CASSQDRGGGPYGYTF. The CDR3 nucleotides are TGCGCCAGCAGCCAAGATCGTGGTGGCGGACCCTATGGCTACACCTTC.

This sequence joins TRBV9 and TRBJ2-1; D may be TRBD2 (5 bases). The CDR3 loop spans 13 amino acids. In germline, CDR1 is SGDLS, CDR2 YYNGEE. With 0 bases removed from V and 5 bases from J, the gap between germline ends came to 6 bases. CDR3 in DNA: TGTGCCAGCAGCGTAGTACTAGACAATGAGCAGTTCTTC. This translates into CASSVVLDNEQFF. Together with reference TRBV9 and TRBJ2-1, the CDR3 gives the full variable domain: DSGVTQTPKHLITATGQRVTLRCSPRSGDLSVYWYQQSLDQGLQFLIQYYNGEERAKGNILERFSAQQFPDLHSELNLSSLELGDSALYFCASSVVLDNEQFFGPGTRLTVL.